This T cell receptor (beta chain) was sequenced for a study of post-analysis software for immune sequencing data. Study-wide context: The disease courses spanned relapsing-remitting, secondary progressive and progressive-relapsing forms of multiple sclerosis. Whole-study results and caveats: Normalized Chao1 diversity was significantly lower in multiple sclerosis patients than in controls. The five TRBV segments detected at higher frequency in patients than in controls included TRBV5-6, TRBV5-1 and TRBV20-1. Samples prepared in the same batch strongly co-clustered by F measure.

Unique molecular identifiers tagged the TCR beta cDNA libraries. cDNA molecules numbering around 450,000 came from approximately 0.91 to 9.4 million T cells. TCRdb reprocessed the PCR reads with MiXCR, giving one entry per CDR3 protein. Of about 430,000 distinct CDR3 sequences listed, approximately 42% are singletons. The germline CDR1 and CDR2 sequences are MNHNY and SVGAGI (reference sequence). The CDR3 has 14 residues. Trimming pared 4 bases from V and 5 bases from J, leaving 14 bases between. For this clonotype: Its antigen is not known.

Source material: blood. V and J are TRBV6-6 and TRBJ2-5; tentatively, D is TRBD1 (5 bases). The source of this sequence is a girl under 10 years old with multiple sclerosis. The CDR3, as DNA: TGTGCCAGCAGTTTTGAATCAGGGCTTGAGACCCAGTACTTC. It is translated as CASSFESGLETQYF.